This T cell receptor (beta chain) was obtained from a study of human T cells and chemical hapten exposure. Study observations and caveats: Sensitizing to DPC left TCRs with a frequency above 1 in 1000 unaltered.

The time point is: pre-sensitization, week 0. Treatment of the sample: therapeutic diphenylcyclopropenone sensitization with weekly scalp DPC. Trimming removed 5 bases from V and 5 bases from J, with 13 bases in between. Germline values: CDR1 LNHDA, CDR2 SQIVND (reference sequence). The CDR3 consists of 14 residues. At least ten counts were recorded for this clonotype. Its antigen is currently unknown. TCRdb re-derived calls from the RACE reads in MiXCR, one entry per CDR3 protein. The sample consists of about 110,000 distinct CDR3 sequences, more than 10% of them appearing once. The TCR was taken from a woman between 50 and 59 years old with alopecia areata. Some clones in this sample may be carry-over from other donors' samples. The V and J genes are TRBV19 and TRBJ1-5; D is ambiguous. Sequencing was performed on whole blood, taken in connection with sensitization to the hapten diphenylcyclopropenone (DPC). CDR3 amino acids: CASSSAERYQPQHF. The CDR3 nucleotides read TGTGCCAGTAGTTCGGCTGAGAGGTATCAGCCCCAGCATTTT.